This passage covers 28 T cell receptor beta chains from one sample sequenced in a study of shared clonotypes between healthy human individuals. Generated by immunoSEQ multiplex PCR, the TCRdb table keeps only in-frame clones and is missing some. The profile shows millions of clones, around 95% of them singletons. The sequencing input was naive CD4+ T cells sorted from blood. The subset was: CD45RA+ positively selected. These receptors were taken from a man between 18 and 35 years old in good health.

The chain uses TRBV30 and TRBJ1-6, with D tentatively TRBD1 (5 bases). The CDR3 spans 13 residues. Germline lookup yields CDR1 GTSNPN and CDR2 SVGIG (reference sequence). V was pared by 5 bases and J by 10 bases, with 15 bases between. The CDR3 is CAWDGTLSSPLHF. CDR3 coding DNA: TGTGCCTGGGACGGGACGTTAAGCTCACCCCTCCACTTT.

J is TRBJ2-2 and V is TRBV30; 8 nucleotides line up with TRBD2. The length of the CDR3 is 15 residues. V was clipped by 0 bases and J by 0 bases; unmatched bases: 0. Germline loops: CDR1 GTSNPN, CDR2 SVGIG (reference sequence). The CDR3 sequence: CAWSVAGANTGELFF. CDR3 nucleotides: TGTGCCTGGAGTGTAGCGGGGGCGAACACCGGGGAGCTGTTTTTT.

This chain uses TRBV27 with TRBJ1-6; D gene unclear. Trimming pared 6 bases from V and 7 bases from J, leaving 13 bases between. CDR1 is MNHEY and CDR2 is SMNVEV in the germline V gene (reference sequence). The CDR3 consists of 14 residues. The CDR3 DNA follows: TGTGCCAGCAGAGCCGGGCCCGAGAATTCACCCCTCCACTTT. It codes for CASRAGPENSPLHF.

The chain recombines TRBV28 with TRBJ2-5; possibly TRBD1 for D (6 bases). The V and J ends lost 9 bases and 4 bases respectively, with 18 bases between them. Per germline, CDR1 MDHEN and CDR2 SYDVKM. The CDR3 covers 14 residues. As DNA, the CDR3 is TGTGCCAGTCACCTCAGGGGAAGGGGAGAGACCCAGTACTTC. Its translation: CASHLRGRGETQYF.

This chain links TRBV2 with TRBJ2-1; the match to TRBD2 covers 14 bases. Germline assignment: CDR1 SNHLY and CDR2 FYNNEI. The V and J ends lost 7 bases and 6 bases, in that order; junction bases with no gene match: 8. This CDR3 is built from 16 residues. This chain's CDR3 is CASTQMTSGGANEQFF. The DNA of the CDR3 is TGTGCCAGCACCCAAATGACTAGCGGGGGGGCCAATGAGCAGTTCTTC. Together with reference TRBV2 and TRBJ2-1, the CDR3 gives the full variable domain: EPEVTQTPSHQVTQMGQEVILRCVPISNHLYFYWYRQILGQKVEFLVSFYNNEISEKSEIFDDQFSVERPDGSNFTLKIRSTKLEDSAMYFCASTQMTSGGANEQFFGPGTRLTVL.

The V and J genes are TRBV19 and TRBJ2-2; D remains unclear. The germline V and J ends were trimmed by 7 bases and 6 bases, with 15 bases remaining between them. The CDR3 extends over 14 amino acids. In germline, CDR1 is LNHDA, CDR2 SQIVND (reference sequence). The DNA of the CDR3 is TGTGCCAGTAATGAAAGACCAAATCCCGGGGAGCTGTTTTTT. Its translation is CASNERPNPGELFF.

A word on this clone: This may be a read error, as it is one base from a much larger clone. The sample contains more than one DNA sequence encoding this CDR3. In DNA, the CDR3 is TGTGCCAGCAGCCGGGACAGCTACGAGCAGTACTTC. As protein: CASSRDSYEQYF. The chain uses TRBV5-6 and TRBJ2-7; 7 bases are a match to TRBD1. Per germline, CDR1 SGHDT and CDR2 YYEEEE. CDR3 length: 12 residues. With 4 bases clipped from V and 3 bases from J, the junction kept 1 base outside the gene matches.

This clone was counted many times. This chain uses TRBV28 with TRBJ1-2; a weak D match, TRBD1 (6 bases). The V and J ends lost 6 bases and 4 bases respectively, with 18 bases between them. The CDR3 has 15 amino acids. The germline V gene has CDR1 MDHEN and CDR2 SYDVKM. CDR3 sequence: CASSTPGDSFYGYTF. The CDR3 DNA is TGTGCCAGCAGCACACCAGGGGACTCCTTCTATGGCTACACCTTC.

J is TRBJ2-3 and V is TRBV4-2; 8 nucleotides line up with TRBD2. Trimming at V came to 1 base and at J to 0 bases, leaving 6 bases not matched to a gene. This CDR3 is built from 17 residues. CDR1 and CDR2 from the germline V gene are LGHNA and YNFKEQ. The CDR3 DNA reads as TGTGCCAGCAGCCAAGTTGGTACTAGCGGAAGCACAGATACGCAGTATTTT. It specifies CASSQVGTSGSTDTQYF.

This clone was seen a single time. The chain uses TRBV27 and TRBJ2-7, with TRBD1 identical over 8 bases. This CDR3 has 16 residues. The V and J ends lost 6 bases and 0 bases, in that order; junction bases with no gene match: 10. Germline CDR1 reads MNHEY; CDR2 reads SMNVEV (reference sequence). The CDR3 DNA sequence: TGTGCCAGCAGGACCTTGGGGACAGGTCCCTCCTACGAGCAGTACTTC. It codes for CASRTLGTGPSYEQYF.

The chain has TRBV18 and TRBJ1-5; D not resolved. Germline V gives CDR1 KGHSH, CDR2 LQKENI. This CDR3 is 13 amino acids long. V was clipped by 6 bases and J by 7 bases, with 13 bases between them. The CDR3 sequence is CASSPGRSQPQHF. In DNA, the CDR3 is TGTGCCAGCTCCCCTGGGCGGTCACAGCCCCAGCATTTT.

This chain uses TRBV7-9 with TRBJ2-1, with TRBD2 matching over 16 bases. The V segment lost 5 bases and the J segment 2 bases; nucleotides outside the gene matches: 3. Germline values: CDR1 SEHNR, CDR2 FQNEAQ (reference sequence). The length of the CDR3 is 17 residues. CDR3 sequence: CASSRGTSGRAYNEQFF. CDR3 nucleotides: TGTGCCAGCAGCCGTGGGACTAGCGGGAGGGCCTACAATGAGCAGTTCTTC.

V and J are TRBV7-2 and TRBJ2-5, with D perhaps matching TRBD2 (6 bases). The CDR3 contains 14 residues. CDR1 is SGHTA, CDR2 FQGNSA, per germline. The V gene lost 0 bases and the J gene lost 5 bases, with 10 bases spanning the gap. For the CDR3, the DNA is TGTGCCAGCAGCTTAGCGCCGAGCGGGGAGACCCAGTACTTC. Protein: CASSLAPSGETQYF.

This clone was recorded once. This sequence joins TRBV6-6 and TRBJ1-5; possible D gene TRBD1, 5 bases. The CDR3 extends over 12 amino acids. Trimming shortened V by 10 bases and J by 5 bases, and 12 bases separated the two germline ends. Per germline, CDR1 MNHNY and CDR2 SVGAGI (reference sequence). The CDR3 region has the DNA TGTGCCACACAGAGGGGAGATCAGCCCCAGCATTTT. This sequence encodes CATQRGDQPQHF.

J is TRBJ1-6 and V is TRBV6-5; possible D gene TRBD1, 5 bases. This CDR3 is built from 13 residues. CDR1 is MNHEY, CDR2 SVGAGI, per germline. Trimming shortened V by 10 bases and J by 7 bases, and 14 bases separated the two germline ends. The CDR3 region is CATKGRENSPLHF. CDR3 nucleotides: TGTGCCACCAAGGGCAGGGAAAATTCACCCCTCCACTTT.

CDR3 sequence: CASGQNTDTQYF. The CDR3 nucleotides read TGTGCCAGCGGACAGAACACAGATACGCAGTATTTT. V is TRBV6-5 and J is TRBJ2-3, with D possibly TRBD1 on 6 matching bases. Trimming removed 8 bases from V and 2 bases from J, with 8 bases in between. The CDR3 has 12 residues. Germline loops: CDR1 MNHEY, CDR2 SVGAGI.

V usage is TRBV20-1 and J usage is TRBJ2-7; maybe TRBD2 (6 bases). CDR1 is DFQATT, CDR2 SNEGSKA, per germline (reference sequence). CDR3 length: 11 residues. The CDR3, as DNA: TGCTCCACGGGGGACTCCTACGAGCAGTACTTC. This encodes CSTGDSYEQYF.

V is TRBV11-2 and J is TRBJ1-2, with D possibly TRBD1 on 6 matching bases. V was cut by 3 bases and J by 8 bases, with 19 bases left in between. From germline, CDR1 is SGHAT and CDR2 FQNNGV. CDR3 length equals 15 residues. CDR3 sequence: CASSLDYYRVRGYTF. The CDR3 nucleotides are TGTGCCAGCAGCTTGGACTATTACAGGGTAAGGGGCTACACCTTC.

CDR3 sequence: CASSYGTSGNTGELFF. The CDR3 nucleotides are TGTGCCAGCAGCTACGGGACTAGCGGCAACACCGGGGAGCTGTTTTTT. This chain links TRBV7-2 with TRBJ2-2; TRBD2 matches 11 bases. The CDR3 runs 16 residues. V shed 4 bases, J shed 2 bases, and the junction held 3 bases outside the gene matches. CDR1 is SGHTA, CDR2 FQGNSA, per germline.

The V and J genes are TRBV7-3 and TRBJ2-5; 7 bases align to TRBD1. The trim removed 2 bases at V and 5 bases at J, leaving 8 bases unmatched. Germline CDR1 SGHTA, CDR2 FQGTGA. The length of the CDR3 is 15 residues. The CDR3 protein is CASSLGSDRRETQYF. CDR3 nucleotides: TGTGCCAGCAGCTTAGGGTCGGACAGGCGGGAGACCCAGTACTTC.

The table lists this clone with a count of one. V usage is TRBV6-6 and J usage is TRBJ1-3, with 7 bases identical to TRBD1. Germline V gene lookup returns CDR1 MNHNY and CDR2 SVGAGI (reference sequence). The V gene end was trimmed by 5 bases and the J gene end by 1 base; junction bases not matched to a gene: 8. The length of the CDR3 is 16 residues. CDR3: CASSNQGQTSGNTIYF. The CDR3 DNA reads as TGTGCCAGCAGTAACCAGGGACAGACGTCTGGAAACACCATATATTTT.

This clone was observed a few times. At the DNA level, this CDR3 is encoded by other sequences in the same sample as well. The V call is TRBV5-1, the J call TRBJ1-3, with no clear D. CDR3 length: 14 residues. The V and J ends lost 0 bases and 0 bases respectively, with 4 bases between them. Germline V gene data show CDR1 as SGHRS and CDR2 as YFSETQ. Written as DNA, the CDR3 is TGCGCCAGCAGCTTGGCTGGCTCTGGAAACACCATATATTTT. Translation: CASSLAGSGNTIYF.

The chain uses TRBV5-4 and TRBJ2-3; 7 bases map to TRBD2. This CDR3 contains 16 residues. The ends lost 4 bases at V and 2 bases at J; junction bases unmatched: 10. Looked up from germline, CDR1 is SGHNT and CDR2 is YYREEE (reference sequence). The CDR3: CASSRPNGGSTDTQYF. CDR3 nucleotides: TGTGCCAGCAGCAGGCCCAACGGGGGGTCCACAGATACGCAGTATTTT.

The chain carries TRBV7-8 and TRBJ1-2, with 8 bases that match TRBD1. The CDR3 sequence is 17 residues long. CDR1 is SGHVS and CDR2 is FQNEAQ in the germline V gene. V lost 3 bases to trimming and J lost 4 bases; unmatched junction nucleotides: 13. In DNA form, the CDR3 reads TGTGCCAGCAGCTTCTTATTCCGGGACAGGAAATCCTATGGCTACACCTTC. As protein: CASSFLFRDRKSYGYTF.

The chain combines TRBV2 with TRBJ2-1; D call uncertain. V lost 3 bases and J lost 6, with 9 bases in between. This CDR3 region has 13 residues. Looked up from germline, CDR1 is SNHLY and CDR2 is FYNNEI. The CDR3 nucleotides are TGTGCCAGCAGTGAGCAGCCATCCAATGAGCAGTTCTTC. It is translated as CASSEQPSNEQFF.

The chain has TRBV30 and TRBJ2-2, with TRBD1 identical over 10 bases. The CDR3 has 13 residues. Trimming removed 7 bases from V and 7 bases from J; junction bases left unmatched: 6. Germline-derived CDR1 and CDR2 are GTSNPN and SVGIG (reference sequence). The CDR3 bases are TGTGCCTCTTGGACAGGGGGTTTCGGGGAGCTGTTTTTT. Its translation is CASWTGGFGELFF.

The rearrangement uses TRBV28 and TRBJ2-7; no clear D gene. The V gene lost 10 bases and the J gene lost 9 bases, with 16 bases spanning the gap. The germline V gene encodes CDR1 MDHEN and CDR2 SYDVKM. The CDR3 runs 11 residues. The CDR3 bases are TGTGCCACCACCGACTTTGTTGGGCAGTACTTC. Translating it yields CATTDFVGQYF.

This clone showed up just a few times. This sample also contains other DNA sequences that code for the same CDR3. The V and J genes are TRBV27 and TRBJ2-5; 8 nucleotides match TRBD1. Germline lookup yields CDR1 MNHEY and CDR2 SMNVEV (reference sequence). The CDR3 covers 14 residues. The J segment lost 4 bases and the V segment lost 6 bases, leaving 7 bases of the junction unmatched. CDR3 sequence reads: CASSPQGAGETQYF. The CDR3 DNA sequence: TGTGCCAGCAGCCCCCAGGGGGCGGGAGAGACCCAGTACTTC.